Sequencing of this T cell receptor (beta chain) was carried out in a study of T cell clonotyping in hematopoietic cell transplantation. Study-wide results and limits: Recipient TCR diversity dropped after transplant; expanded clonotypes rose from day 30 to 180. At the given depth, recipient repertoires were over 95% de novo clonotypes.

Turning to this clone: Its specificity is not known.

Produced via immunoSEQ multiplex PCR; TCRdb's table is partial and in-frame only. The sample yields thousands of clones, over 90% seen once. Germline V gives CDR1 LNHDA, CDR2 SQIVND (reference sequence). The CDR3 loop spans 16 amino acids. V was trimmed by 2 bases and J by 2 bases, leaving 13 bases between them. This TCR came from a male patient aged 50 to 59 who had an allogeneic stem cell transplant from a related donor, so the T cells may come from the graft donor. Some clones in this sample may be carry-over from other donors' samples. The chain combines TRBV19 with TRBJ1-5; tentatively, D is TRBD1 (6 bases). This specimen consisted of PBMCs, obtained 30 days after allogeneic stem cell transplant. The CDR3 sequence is CASSIPTGYGNQPQHF. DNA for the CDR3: TGTGCCAGTAGTATACCTACAGGGTACGGCAATCAGCCCCAGCATTTT.